These 2 T cell receptor beta chains came from one sample sequenced in a study of blood T cells in healthy people across ages. It was with a sample-barcoded 5' primer and a J-beta primer mix that a second PCR of roughly 7 to 11 cycles was run. TCRdb reprocessed the 5' RACE reads with MiXCR, giving one entry per CDR3 protein. The sample holds 650,000 to 700,000 distinct CDR3 sequences, about 30% seen once. Sequencing used blood. The receptors derive from a woman of 80 years or more in good health.

This clonotype was detected once. The chain recombines TRBV30 with TRBJ1-1, with 8 nucleotides matching TRBD1. Germline V CDR1 and CDR2: GTSNPN, SVGIG (reference sequence). V lost 5 bases to trimming and J lost 3 bases; unmatched junction nucleotides: 8. This CDR3 contains 14 residues. The DNA for the CDR3 is TGTGCCTGGGAAGGACAGGGCGGTTACACTGAAGCTTTCTTT. This encodes CAWEGQGGYTEAFF.

The chain links TRBV5-5 to TRBJ2-7, with D unresolved. CDR3 length equals 13 residues. Deletions cut 2 bases from V and 2 bases from J, with 8 bases between. CDR1 is SGHKS and CDR2 is YYEKEE in the germline V gene (reference sequence). The CDR3 DNA sequence: TGTGCCAGCAGCTTAGACATCGCCTACGAGCAGTACTTC. It specifies CASSLDIAYEQYF.